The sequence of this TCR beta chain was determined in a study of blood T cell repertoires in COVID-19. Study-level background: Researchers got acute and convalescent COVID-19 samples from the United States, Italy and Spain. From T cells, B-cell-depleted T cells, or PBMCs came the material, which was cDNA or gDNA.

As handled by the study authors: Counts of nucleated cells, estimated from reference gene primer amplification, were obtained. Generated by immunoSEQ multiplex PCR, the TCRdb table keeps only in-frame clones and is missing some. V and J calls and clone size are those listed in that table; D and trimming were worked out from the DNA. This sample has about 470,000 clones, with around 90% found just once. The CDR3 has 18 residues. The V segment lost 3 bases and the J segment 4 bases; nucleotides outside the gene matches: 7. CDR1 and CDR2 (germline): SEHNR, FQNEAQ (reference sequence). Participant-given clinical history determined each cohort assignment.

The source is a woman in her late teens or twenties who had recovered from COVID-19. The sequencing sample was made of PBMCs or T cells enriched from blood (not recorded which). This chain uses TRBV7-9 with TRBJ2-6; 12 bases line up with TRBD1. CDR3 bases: TGTGCCAGCAGCTTGTCCCGGGACAGGGGGCAAGGGGCCAACGTCCTGACTTTC. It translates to CASSLSRDRGQGANVLTF.